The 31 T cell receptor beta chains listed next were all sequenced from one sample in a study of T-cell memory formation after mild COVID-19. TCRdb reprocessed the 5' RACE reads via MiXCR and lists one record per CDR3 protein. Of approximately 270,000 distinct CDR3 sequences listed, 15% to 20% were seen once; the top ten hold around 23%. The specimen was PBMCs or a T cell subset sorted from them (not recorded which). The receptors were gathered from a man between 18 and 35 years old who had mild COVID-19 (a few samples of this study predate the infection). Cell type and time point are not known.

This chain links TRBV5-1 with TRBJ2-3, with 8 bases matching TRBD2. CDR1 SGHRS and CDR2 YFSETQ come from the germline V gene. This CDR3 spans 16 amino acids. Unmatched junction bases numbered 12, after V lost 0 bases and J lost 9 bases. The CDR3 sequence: CASSLDPAGVSGTQYF. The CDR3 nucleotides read TGCGCCAGCAGCTTGGATCCAGCGGGGGTCTCAGGAACGCAGTATTTT.

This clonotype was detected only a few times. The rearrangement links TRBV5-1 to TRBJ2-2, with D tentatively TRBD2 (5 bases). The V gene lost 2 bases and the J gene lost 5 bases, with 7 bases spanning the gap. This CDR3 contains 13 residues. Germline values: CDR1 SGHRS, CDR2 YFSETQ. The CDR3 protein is CASSFAGTGELFF. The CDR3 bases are TGCGCCAGCAGCTTTGCGGGTACCGGGGAGCTGTTTTTT. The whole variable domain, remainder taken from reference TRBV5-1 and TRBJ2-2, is KAGVTQTPRYLIKTRGQQVTLSCSPISGHRSVSWYQQTPGQGLQFLFEYFSETQRNKGNFPGRFSGRQFSNSRSEMNVSTLELGDSALYLCASSFAGTGELFFGEGSRLTVL.

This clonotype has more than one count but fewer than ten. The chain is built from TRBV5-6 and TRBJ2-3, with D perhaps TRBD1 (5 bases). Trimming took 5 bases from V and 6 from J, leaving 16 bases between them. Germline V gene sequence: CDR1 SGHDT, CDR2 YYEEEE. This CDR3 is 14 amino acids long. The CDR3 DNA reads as TGTGCCAGCAGTCTGGACATCCGACCGGATACGCAGTATTTT. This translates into CASSLDIRPDTQYF.

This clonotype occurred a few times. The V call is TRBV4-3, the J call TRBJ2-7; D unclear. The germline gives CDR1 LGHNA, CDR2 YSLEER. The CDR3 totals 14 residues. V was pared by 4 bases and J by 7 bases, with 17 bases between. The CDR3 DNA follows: TGCGCCAGCAGCCCAGTAGGTCTCTCGGAGGAGCAGTACTTC. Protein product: CASSPVGLSEEQYF.

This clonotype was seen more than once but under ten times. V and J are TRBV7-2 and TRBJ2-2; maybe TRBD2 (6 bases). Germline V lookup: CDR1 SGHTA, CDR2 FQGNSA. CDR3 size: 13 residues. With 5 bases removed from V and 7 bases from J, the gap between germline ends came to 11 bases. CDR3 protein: CASSTRRGGELFF. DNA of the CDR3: TGTGCCAGCAGCACACGGAGGGGCGGGGAGCTGTTTTTT. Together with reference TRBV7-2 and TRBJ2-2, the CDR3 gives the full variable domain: GAGVSQSPSNKVTEKGKDVELRCDPISGHTALYWYRQSLGQGLEFLIYFQGNSAPDKSGLPSDRFSAERTGGSVSTLTIQRTQQEDSAVYLCASSTRRGGELFFGEGSRLTVL.

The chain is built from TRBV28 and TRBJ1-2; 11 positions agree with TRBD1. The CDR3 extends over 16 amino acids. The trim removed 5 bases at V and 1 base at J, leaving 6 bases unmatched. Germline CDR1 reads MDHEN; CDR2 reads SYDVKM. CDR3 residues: CASSPLGQGGNYGYTF. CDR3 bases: TGTGCCAGCAGTCCCCTGGGACAGGGGGGTAACTATGGCTACACCTTC.

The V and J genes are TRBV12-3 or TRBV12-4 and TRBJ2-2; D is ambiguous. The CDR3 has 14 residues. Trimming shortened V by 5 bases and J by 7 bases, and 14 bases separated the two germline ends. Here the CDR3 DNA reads TGTGCCAGCAGTCCTTCGGGTGTCGGCGGGGAGCTGTTTTTT. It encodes CASSPSGVGGELFF.

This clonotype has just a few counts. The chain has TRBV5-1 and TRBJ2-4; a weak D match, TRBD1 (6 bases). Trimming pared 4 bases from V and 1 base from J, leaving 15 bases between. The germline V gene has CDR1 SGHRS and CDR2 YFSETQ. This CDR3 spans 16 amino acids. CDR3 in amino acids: CASSAISGEAKNIQYF. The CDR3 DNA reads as TGCGCCAGCAGCGCAATTTCAGGGGAGGCCAAAAACATTCAGTACTTC.

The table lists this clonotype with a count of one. The CDR3 sequence is CASSVVAQGSGANVLTF. CDR3 DNA: TGTGCCAGCAGCGTAGTAGCACAGGGCTCTGGGGCCAACGTCCTGACTTTC. The chain carries TRBV9 and TRBJ2-6; the D gene is possibly TRBD1 (6 bases). Looked up from germline, CDR1 is SGDLS and CDR2 is YYNGEE. This CDR3 has 17 residues. Trimming stripped 0 bases from V and 0 bases from J, with 10 bases between.

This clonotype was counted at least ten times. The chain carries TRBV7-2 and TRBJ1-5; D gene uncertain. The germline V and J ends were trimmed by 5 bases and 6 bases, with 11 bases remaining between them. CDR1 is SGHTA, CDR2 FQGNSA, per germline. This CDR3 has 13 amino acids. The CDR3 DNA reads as TGTGCCAGCAGCGCGCGCTTGGGTCAGCCCCAGCATTTT. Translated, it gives CASSARLGQPQHF.

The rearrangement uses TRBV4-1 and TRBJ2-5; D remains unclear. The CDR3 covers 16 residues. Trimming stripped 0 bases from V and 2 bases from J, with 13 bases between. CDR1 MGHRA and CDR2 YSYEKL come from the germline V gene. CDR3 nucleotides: TGCGCCAGCAGCCAAGATCCTTCGGCTTATCAAGAGACCCAGTACTTC. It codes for CASSQDPSAYQETQYF.

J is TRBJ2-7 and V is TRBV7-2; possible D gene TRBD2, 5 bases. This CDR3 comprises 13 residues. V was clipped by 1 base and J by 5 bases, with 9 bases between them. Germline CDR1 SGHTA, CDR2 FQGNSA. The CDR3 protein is CASSLEAENEQYV. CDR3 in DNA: TGTGCCAGCAGCTTAGAAGCGGAAAACGAGCAGTACGTC.

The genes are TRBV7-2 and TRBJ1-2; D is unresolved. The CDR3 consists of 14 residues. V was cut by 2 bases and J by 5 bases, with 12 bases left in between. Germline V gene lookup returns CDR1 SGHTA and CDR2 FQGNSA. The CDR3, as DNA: TGTGCCAGCAGCTTACCCGGGAGGGAGTATGGCTACACCTTC. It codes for CASSLPGREYGYTF.

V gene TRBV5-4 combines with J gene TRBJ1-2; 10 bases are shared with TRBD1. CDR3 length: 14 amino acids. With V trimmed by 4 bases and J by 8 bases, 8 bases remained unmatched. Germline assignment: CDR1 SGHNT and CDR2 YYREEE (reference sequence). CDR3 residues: CASSRTGTGEGYTF. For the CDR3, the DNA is TGTGCCAGCAGCCGAACCGGGACAGGGGAGGGCTACACCTTC.

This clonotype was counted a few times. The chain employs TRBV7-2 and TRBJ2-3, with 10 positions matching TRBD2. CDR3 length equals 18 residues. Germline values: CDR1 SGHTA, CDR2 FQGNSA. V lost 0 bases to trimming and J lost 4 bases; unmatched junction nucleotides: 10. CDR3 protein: CASSLASASGGAADTQYF. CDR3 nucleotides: TGTGCCAGCAGCTTAGCGTCGGCGAGCGGGGGGGCAGCAGATACGCAGTATTTT.

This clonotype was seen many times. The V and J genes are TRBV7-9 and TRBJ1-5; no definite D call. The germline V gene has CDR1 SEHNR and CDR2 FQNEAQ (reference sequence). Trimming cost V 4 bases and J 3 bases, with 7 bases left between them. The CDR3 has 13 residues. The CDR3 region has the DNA TGTGCCAGCAGCTGGGATTTCAATCAGCCCCAGCATTTT. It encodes CASSWDFNQPQHF.

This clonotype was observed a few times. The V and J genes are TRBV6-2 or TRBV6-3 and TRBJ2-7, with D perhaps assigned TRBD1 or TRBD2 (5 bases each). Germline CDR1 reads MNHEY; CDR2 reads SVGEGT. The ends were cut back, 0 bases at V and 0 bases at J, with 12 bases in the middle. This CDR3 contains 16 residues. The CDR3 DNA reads TGTGCCAGCAGTTACTCGAAGTGGGACCGCTCCTACGAGCAGTACTTC. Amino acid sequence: CASSYSKWDRSYEQYF.

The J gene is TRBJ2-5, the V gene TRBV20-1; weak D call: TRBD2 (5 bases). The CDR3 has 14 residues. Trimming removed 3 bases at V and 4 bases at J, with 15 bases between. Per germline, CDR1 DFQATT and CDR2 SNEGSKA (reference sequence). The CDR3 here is CSARYSTRGETQYF. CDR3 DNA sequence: TGCAGTGCTAGGTACTCAACCCGGGGAGAGACCCAGTACTTC.

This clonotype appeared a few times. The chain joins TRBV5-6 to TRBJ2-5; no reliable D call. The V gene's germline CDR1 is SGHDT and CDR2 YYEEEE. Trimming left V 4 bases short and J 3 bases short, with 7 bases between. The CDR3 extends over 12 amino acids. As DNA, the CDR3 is TGTGCCAGCAGCGGCCGAAAAGAGACCCAGTACTTC. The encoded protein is CASSGRKETQYF.

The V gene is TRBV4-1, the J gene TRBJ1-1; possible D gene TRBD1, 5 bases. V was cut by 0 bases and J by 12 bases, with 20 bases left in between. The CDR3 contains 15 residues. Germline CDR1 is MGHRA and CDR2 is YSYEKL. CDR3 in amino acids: CASSQDERQGGGSFF. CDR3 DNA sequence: TGCGCCAGCAGCCAAGATGAACGGCAGGGTGGCGGGTCTTTCTTT.

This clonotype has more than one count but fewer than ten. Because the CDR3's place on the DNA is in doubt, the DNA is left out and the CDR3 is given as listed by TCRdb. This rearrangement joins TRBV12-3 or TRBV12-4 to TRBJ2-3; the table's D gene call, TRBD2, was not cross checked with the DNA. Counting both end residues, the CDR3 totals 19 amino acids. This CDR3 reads CASSFGAGLAGGLTDTQYF.

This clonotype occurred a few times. In nucleotides, the CDR3 is TGTGCCAGCAGCTCCCGGGGTCAGACCCAGTACTTC. Its protein product is CASSSRGQTQYF. The chain employs TRBV11-2 and TRBJ2-5; D possibly corresponds to TRBD2 (5 bases). The germline CDR1 and CDR2 sequences are SGHAT and FQNNGV. V lost 4 bases and J 6 bases, leaving 9 bases between the germline ends. This CDR3 region has 12 residues.

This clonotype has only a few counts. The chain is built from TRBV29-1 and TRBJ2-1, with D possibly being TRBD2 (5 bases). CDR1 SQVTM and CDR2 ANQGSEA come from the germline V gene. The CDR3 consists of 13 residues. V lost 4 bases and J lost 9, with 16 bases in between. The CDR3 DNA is TGCAGCGTTGCTCTTGGGGTTGAGGGTGAGCAGTTCTTC. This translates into CSVALGVEGEQFF.

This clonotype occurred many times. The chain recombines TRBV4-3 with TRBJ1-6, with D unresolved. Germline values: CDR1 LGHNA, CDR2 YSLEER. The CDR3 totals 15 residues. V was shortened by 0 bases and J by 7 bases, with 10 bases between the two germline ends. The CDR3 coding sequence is TGCGCCAGCAGCCAAGATCCAGGCTGGAATTCACCCCTCCACTTT. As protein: CASSQDPGWNSPLHF.

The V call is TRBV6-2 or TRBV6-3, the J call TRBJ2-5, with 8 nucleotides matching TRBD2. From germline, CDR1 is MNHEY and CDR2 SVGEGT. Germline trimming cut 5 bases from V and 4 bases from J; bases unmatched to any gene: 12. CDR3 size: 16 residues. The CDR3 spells CASSGLRGGRSETQYF. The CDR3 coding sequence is TGTGCCAGCAGTGGACTACGGGGGGGGCGGTCAGAGACCCAGTACTTC.

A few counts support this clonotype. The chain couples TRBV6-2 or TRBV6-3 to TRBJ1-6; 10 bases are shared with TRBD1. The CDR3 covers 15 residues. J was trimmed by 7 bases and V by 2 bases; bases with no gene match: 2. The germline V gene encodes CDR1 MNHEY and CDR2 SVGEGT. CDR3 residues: CASSYEDRGNSPLHF. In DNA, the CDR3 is TGTGCCAGCAGTTACGAGGACAGGGGGAATTCACCCCTCCACTTT.

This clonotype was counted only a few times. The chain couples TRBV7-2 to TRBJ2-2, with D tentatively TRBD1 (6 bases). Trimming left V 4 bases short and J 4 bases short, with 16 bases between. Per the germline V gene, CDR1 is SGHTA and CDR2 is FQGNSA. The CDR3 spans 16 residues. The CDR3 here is CASSSPSGGGTGELFF. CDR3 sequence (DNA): TGTGCCAGCAGCTCCCCTTCTGGGGGCGGCACCGGGGAGCTGTTTTTT.

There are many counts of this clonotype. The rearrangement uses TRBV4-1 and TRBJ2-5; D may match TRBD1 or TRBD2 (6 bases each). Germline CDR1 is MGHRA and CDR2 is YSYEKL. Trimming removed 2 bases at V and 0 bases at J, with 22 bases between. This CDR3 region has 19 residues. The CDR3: CASSQSIGSPGGYQETQYF. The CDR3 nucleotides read TGCGCCAGCAGCCAATCAATAGGAAGTCCCGGGGGCTACCAAGAGACCCAGTACTTC.

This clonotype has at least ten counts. Here the CDR3 DNA reads TGTGCCAGCCTCGCCCTGAGCTCCTACAATGAGCAGTTCTTC. Protein: CASLALSSYNEQFF. The chain couples TRBV2 to TRBJ2-1; the D is unclear. Trimming cost V 8 bases and J 0 bases, with 11 bases left between them. CDR3 length: 14 residues. Germline assignment: CDR1 SNHLY and CDR2 FYNNEI. The full variable domain, its missing parts supplied by reference TRBV2 and TRBJ2-1, is EPEVTQTPSHQVTQMGQEVILRCVPISNHLYFYWYRQILGQKVEFLVSFYNNEISEKSEIFDDQFSVERPDGSNFTLKIRSTKLEDSAMYFCASLALSSYNEQFFGPGTRLTVL.

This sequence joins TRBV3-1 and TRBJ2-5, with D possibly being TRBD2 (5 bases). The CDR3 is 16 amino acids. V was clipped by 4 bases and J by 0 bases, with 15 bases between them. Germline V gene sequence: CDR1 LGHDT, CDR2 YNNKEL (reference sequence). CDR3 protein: CASSLRTDSYQETQYF. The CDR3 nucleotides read TGTGCCAGCAGCCTGAGGACGGACTCGTACCAAGAGACCCAGTACTTC.

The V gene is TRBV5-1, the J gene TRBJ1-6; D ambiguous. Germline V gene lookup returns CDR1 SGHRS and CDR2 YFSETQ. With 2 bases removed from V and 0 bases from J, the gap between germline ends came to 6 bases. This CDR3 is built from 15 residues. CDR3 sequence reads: CASSFESSYNSPLHF. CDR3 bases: TGCGCCAGCAGCTTCGAGAGCTCCTATAATTCACCCCTCCACTTT.